These 26 T cell receptor beta chains share one sample of origin, sequenced in a study of T cells in Graves' hyperthyroidism and ophthalmopathy (dated by TCRdb to about 2019). Library preparation was by multiplex PCR. The sequencer listed for this sample is Illumina HiSeq 2000. Amplification of TCR beta CDR3 regions was carried out from RNA transcripts. The first round of RT-PCR for the TCR CDR3 was performed with the HTBI primer set and the Qiagen OneStep RT-PCR kit. The public reads were reprocessed in TCRdb via fastp at Q25 and MiXCR, keeping in-frame beta chains. Identical CDR3 proteins give one entry, which carries the most common genes and DNA. The sample data list more than 300,000 distinct CDR3 sequences, and over 11% of these were observed just once. About 11% of the sample comes from the top ten. Sample: blood. All receptors come from a woman aged 60-75 years with Graves' hyperthyroidism.

This clonotype was observed at least ten times. The CDR3 DNA sequence: TGTGCCATCAGTGATCCGGGAGTAGCGACCTACGAGCAGTACTTC. Its translation is CAISDPGVATYEQYF. This chain joins TRBV10-3 and TRBJ2-7; TRBD2 is a possible D gene (6 bases). Germline assignment: CDR1 ENHRY and CDR2 SYGVKD. V lost 3 bases to trimming and J lost 2 bases, with 14 bases between them. The CDR3 sequence is 15 residues long.

This clonotype was seen ten or more times. The V and J genes are TRBV30 and TRBJ2-7; D is ambiguous. Germline-derived CDR1 and CDR2 are GTSNPN and SVGIG (reference sequence). This CDR3 is 16 amino acids long. Trimming pared 4 bases from V and 3 bases from J, leaving 22 bases between. This CDR3 is CAWTHPAVGGIYEQYF. The CDR3, as DNA: TGTGCCTGGACCCATCCCGCCGTTGGCGGCATCTACGAGCAGTACTTC.

This clonotype came up many times. The chain recombines TRBV28 with TRBJ2-1, with 10 nucleotides matching TRBD1. Germline CDR1 MDHEN, CDR2 SYDVKM. With 6 bases clipped from V and 4 bases from J, the junction kept 6 bases outside the gene matches. This CDR3 is 15 amino acids long. CDR3 loop: CASRGDRGVYNEQFF. As DNA, the CDR3 is TGTGCCAGCAGAGGGGACAGGGGCGTTTACAATGAGCAGTTCTTC.

CDR3 sequence reads: CASSYSRGGRGNQPQHF. The CDR3 nucleotides read TGTGCCAGCAGTTACTCGAGAGGGGGCAGGGGCAATCAGCCCCAGCATTTT. V and J are TRBV28 and TRBJ1-5; 7 bases are shared with TRBD1. The germline CDR1 and CDR2 sequences are MDHEN and SYDVKM. Losses at the gene ends were 4 bases for V and 2 bases for J; bases not matched to a gene: 11. The CDR3 has 17 amino acids.

The chain is built from TRBV5-1 and TRBJ2-7, with 9 bases fitting TRBD1. The germline V gene encodes CDR1 SGHRS and CDR2 YFSETQ. The CDR3 sequence is 14 residues long. V shed 6 bases and J 2 bases; nucleotides not matched to a gene: 6. The CDR3 coding sequence is TGCGCCAGCACCACGACAGGGGGGACCTACGAGCAGTACTTC. Its protein product is CASTTTGGTYEQYF. Combining the CDR3 with reference TRBV5-1 and TRBJ2-7 gives the whole variable domain KAGVTQTPRYLIKTRGQQVTLSCSPISGHRSVSWYQQTPGQGLQFLFEYFSETQRNKGNFPGRFSGRQFSNSRSEMNVSTLELGDSALYLCASTTTGGTYEQYFGPGTRLTVT.

In its sample, this clonotype was seen many times. The chain is built from TRBV28 and TRBJ1-5; possible D gene TRBD1, 6 bases. This CDR3 contains 15 residues. V was shortened by 4 bases and J by 0 bases, with 10 bases between the two germline ends. The V gene's germline CDR1 is MDHEN and CDR2 SYDVKM. In DNA, the CDR3 is TGTGCCAGCAGTTCTGGACAGCCTAGCAATCAGCCCCAGCATTTT. Protein product: CASSSGQPSNQPQHF.

The V gene is TRBV28, the J gene TRBJ2-1; D possibly matches TRBD1 or TRBD2 (5 bases each). The length of the CDR3 is 15 residues. The germline CDR1 and CDR2 sequences are MDHEN and SYDVKM. V lost 4 bases and J 3 bases, leaving 13 bases between the germline ends. The CDR3 DNA sequence: TGTGCCAGCAGTTCTACCGGGACGGGCTACAATGAGCAGTTCTTC. It encodes CASSSTGTGYNEQFF.

This clonotype was recorded many times. J is TRBJ2-1 and V is TRBV29-1, with D perhaps matching TRBD1 (5 bases). The CDR3 sequence is 13 residues long. Trimming removed 4 bases from V and 2 bases from J, with 9 bases in between. The germline V gene has CDR1 SQVTM and CDR2 ANQGSEA. This CDR3 reads CSVVWGPYNEQFF. CDR3 DNA: TGCAGCGTTGTTTGGGGCCCCTACAATGAGCAGTTCTTC.

This clonotype was counted at least ten times. The chain couples TRBV7-3 to TRBJ2-3, with D possibly being TRBD1 (7 bases). The CDR3 is made up of 13 amino acids. Trimming left V 4 bases short and J 6 bases short, with 11 bases between. CDR1 is SGHTA, CDR2 FQGTGA, per germline. The CDR3 loop reads CASSSSGGDTQYF. Here the CDR3 DNA reads TGTGCCAGCAGCTCATCAGGGGGGGATACGCAGTATTTT.

This clonotype was detected many times. This chain links TRBV12-3 or TRBV12-4 with TRBJ2-7; tentatively, D is TRBD1 (6 bases). The CDR3 consists of 11 residues. Trimming left V 6 bases short and J 4 bases short, with 7 bases between. CDR3 nucleotide sequence: TGTGCCAGCAGCACAGGGTACGAGCAGTACTTC. It translates to CASSTGYEQYF.

This clonotype was found many times. The chain has TRBV10-3 and TRBJ2-7; maybe TRBD1 (6 bases). Trimming removed 1 base from V and 5 bases from J, with 15 bases in between. The germline V gene has CDR1 ENHRY and CDR2 SYGVKD. The length of the CDR3 is 15 residues. Here the CDR3 reads CAISELTGRGHEQYF. As DNA, the CDR3 is TGTGCCATCAGTGAGTTAACAGGGCGAGGGCACGAGCAGTACTTC.

This clonotype was seen at least ten times. The chain employs TRBV29-1 and TRBJ2-1; D not resolved. V lost 5 bases and J 1 base, leaving 9 bases between the germline ends. CDR1 and CDR2 (germline): SQVTM, ANQGSEA. This CDR3 has 13 amino acids. This CDR3 reads CSVRKGSYNEQFF. CDR3 nucleotides: TGCAGCGTTCGGAAGGGATCCTACAATGAGCAGTTCTTC.

This chain joins TRBV12-3 or TRBV12-4 and TRBJ2-1; 9 bases agree with TRBD1. The CDR3 loop spans 14 amino acids. V lost 1 base and J lost 10; bases outside the gene matches: 5. CDR3 nucleotide sequence: TGTGCCAGCAGTTTAGTCACAGGGGGCTCGGAGCAGTTCTTC. Its translation: CASSLVTGGSEQFF.

This clonotype has a count of ten or more. This chain links TRBV2 with TRBJ2-5; D gene uncertain. This CDR3 is 13 amino acids long. CDR1 and CDR2 (germline): SNHLY, FYNNEI. The V end lost 2 bases, the J end lost 5 bases, and 9 bases lay between the germline ends. The CDR3 DNA sequence: TGTGCCAGCAGTGAAAATCCGACGGAGACCCAGTACTTC. It encodes CASSENPTETQYF.

This clonotype was counted ten times or more. The CDR3 DNA reads TGCAGTGCTAGAGATGCTAGCGCGGGTTACGAGCAGTACTTC. Its translation is CSARDASAGYEQYF. The rearrangement joins TRBV20-1 to TRBJ2-7; possible D gene TRBD2, 6 bases. CDR3 length: 14 amino acids. Trimming pared 0 bases from V and 4 bases from J, leaving 13 bases between. CDR1 and CDR2 from the germline V gene are DFQATT and SNEGSKA (reference sequence).

This clonotype has ten or more counts. This sequence joins TRBV7-9 and TRBJ1-1; the match to TRBD1 covers 7 bases. The CDR3 spans 14 residues. The trim removed 5 bases at V and 3 bases at J, leaving 6 bases unmatched. Looked up from germline, CDR1 is SEHNR and CDR2 is FQNEAQ (reference sequence). DNA of the CDR3: TGTGCCAGCAGCCGACAGGGATGGGACACTGAAGCTTTCTTT. This encodes CASSRQGWDTEAFF. The variable domain in full, completed from reference TRBV7-9 and TRBJ1-1, reads DTGVSQNPRHKITKRGQNVTFRCDPISEHNRLYWYRQTLGQGPEFLTYFQNEAQLEKSRLLSDRFSAERPKGSFSTLEIQRTEQGDSAMYLCASSRQGWDTEAFFGQGTRLTVV.

This clonotype was picked up many times. The chain couples TRBV20-1 to TRBJ2-2; D might be TRBD2 (6 bases). The CDR3 length is 14 residues. V gave up 4 bases and J gave up 2 bases, with 11 bases separating them. Looked up from germline, CDR1 is DFQATT and CDR2 is SNEGSKA (reference sequence). CDR3 nucleotides: TGCAGTGCTATCCGTAGCGGAAACACCGGGGAGCTGTTTTTT. Its protein product is CSAIRSGNTGELFF.

This clonotype was seen ten or more times. V usage is TRBV12-3 or TRBV12-4 and J usage is TRBJ2-5; 9 bases map to TRBD1. CDR3 size: 15 residues. Trimming at V came to 2 bases and at J to 7 bases, leaving 8 bases not matched to a gene. The CDR3 protein is CASSLPDRGIGTQYF. The CDR3 DNA follows: TGTGCCAGCAGTTTACCGGACAGGGGTATTGGGACCCAGTACTTC.

A few counts support this clonotype. This chain uses TRBV19 with TRBJ2-7; 11 bases line up with TRBD2. Trimming removed 5 bases from V and 3 bases from J; junction bases left unmatched: 3. Germline V gene lookup returns CDR1 LNHDA and CDR2 SQIVND (reference sequence). This CDR3 spans 14 amino acids. Here the CDR3 reads CASSATSGSYEQYF. The CDR3 DNA reads as TGTGCCAGTAGTGCTACTAGCGGGAGCTACGAGCAGTACTTC.

The chain joins TRBV9 to TRBJ2-7; 8 nucleotides agree with TRBD2. The CDR3 totals 14 residues. The germline gives CDR1 SGDLS, CDR2 YYNGEE. V lost 0 bases, J lost 7 bases, and 6 bases stayed unmatched. The CDR3 protein is CASSVASGRGEQYF. The CDR3 nucleotides are TGTGCCAGCAGCGTAGCTAGCGGGCGAGGGGAGCAGTACTTC.

The chain employs TRBV10-2 and TRBJ1-3; no reliable D call. Between the trimmed V and J ends, which lost 2 bases and 2 bases, there was a span of 13 bases. CDR3 length equals 16 residues. Per the germline V gene, CDR1 is WSHSY and CDR2 is SAAADI. This CDR3 is CASSEVHSGAGNTIYF. The CDR3 region has the DNA TGCGCCAGCAGTGAGGTACATTCCGGGGCTGGAAACACCATATATTTT.

This clonotype has more than one count but fewer than ten. The chain joins TRBV11-2 to TRBJ2-7; TRBD1 is a possible D gene (5 bases). The CDR3 covers 13 residues. Germline V CDR1 and CDR2: SGHAT, FQNNGV. Trimming cost V 2 bases and J 3 bases, with 8 bases left between them. CDR3 in amino acids: CASSLRTNYEQYF. The CDR3 DNA follows: TGTGCCAGCAGCTTACGGACAAACTACGAGCAGTACTTC.

In its sample, this clonotype was seen a few times. CDR3 residues: CASSPPQGGQYF. CDR3 DNA sequence: TGTGCCAGCAGCCCACCACAGGGCGGGCAGTACTTC. This sequence joins TRBV5-6 and TRBJ2-7; tentatively, D is TRBD1 (6 bases). With 4 bases removed from V and 9 bases from J, the gap between germline ends came to 14 bases. Looked up from germline, CDR1 is SGHDT and CDR2 is YYEEEE. The CDR3 covers 12 residues.

The chain joins TRBV9 to TRBJ2-5; D is undetermined. The CDR3 extends over 14 amino acids. The V end was cut by 0 bases, the J end by 5 bases, with 11 bases between. Per germline, CDR1 SGDLS and CDR2 YYNGEE. The CDR3 loop is CASSVELSDETQYF. The CDR3 DNA is TGTGCCAGCAGCGTAGAATTAAGTGACGAGACCCAGTACTTC.

As concerns this clonotype: Given a much more abundant clone one base away, this may be a read error. The chain employs TRBV30 and TRBJ2-7, with TRBD1 identical over 7 bases. The DNA end lines up better with TRBJ2-1; the J call may be wrong. CDR1 and CDR2 (germline): GTSNPN, SVGIG (reference sequence). This CDR3 spans 12 amino acids. The CDR3, as DNA: TGTGCCTGGACGGCAGGGGGATACGAGCAGTTCTTC. Its translation is CAWTAGGYEQFF.

A few counts support this clonotype. The CDR3 protein is CASSPGLDREAQHF. In DNA form, the CDR3 reads TGTGCCAGCAGCCCCGGACTGGATCGAGAGGCCCAGCATTTT. V gene TRBV7-9 combines with J gene TRBJ1-5; D call uncertain. The CDR3 extends over 14 amino acids. Germline assignment: CDR1 SEHNR and CDR2 FQNEAQ (reference sequence). With 5 bases removed from V and 11 bases from J, the gap between germline ends came to 19 bases.